This T cell receptor (beta chain) originates from a study of blood T cell repertoires in COVID-19. The overall study: PBMCs, B-cell-depleted T cells, or T cells provided the cDNA or gDNA that made up the material.

The cohort comprised adults aged roughly 18 to 90 years residing in under 30 US areas. Participant reports of clinical history set cohort assignment. Exposed participants encountered a COVID-19 case during the 2 weeks preceding study entry. CDR1 is WNHNN and CDR2 is SYGVQD in the germline V gene (reference sequence). This CDR3 region has 12 residues. The V end lost 5 bases, the J end lost 11 bases, and 15 bases lay between the germline ends. Data came from immunoSEQ multiplex PCR; TCRdb stores just in-frame clones and leaves some out. Among 350,000 to 400,000 clones, about 89% were seen once, and the ten largest hold about 0.78%.

The chain couples TRBV10-1 to TRBJ1-1, with D possibly TRBD1 on 5 matching bases. This clonotype was obtained from a middle-aged woman who had been exposed to COVID-19. Sequencing used PBMCs or T cells enriched from blood (not recorded which). This CDR3 is CASSRNGHTAFF. The CDR3 bases are TGCGCCAGCAGTCGTAATGGACATACGGCTTTCTTT.